This TCR beta chain was retrieved from a study of cytomegalovirus exposure and HLA in healthy donors (dated by TCRdb to 2015 to 2018). Concerning the study at large: An earlier analysis of roughly 500 of the donors reported approximately 300 Gb of sequence data and about 100 million unique TCR beta sequences from some 180 million T cells. An early release covering roughly 600 HLA-typed donors comprised around 300 gigabases of sequencing data and around 86 million unique TCR sequences. The genetic ancestry cluster associated with self-reported Caucasian donors included 70% to 85% of the approximately 430 genotyped donors. The aim of the study was to test whether cataloging public T cell receptors could identify signatures of past pathogen exposure. The study used immunosequencing to profile the T cell repertoires of several hundred subjects and linked those repertoires to cytomegalovirus serostatus. Besides the first cohort of around 670 subjects, a separate validation cohort made up of roughly 120 different subjects was used. High-throughput TCR immunosequencing, statistical association of individual TCRs with disease status, and machine learning were combined to predict cytomegalovirus infection status. A later analysis re-examined previously published TCR beta repertoires from roughly 650 donors and added high-resolution HLA genotyping to investigate patterns of TCR occurrence. The later analysis used no new phenotypic data to find candidate immune exposures, relying instead on TCR beta sequences and their occurrence across donors. An earlier analysis of 587 of the donors applied high-throughput TCR beta sequencing to assess whether each TCR beta V gene segment acted as functional or pseudogenic. Donor age, sex, ethnicity and CMV serostatus were collected together with the repertoire data. A later genetic analysis took genome-wide SNP genotypes for about 65% of the 666 donors and used that subset as a discovery cohort. All discovery cohort repertoires had been generated using a single sequencing platform. Both class I and class II loci were covered by HLA typing, at four-digit resolution. Typing coverage varied by locus: 629-630 donors for A, B, C, DRB1 and DQB1; about 520 for DQA1; nearly 610 for DPA1; about 450 for DPB1. Roughly five DR-DQ haplotypes were treated as single units for association and clustering because of strong linkage in the cohort. Across around 400 genotyped donors of the cohort, an average of approximately 240,000 unique TCR beta nucleotide sequences per donor were sequenced, and around 19% of those sequences were non-productive.

As to this clone: Which antigen it targets is not known. No base quality information exists; no much larger clone differs at one position.

The library was built by means of the immunoSEQ multiplex PCR assay. A mixture of 60 forward primers for TCR Vbeta segments and 13 reverse primers for TCR Jbeta segments was used in the multiplex PCR. Amplification of the CDR3 region of rearranged TCR beta genes was performed with a multiplex PCR assay on genomic DNA. Amplified TCR beta libraries were sequenced as 87-base-pair reads on the Illumina HiSeq System. The paper's data handling went like this. A later analysis counted about 80 million unique TCR beta chains across the 670 or so repertoires, and roughly 10 million of these chains were shared by at least two donors. Raw reads were error-corrected and collapsed into unique sequences by a nearest-neighbor algorithm in which closely related sequences were merged to remove PCR and sequencing errors. To assign V, D and J gene segments, CDR3 sequences were aligned to IMGT reference sequences. For a sequence to be retained, at least a six-nucleotide match to both a V gene segment and a J gene segment was required. Rearrangements were called productive when the CDR3 lacked stop codons and stayed in frame with V and J; all others were non-productive. Following IMGT convention, CDR3 was defined as the stretch from the second conserved V-encoded cysteine to the conserved J-encoded phenylalanine. In an earlier analysis of around 600 of the donors, sequences lacking an unambiguous match to a single V gene segment were excluded. An earlier analysis of about 600 of the donors called V segments functional above 56.7% productive rearrangements and segregating when the between-donor standard deviation exceeded 5%. A statistical classification framework was developed to diagnose cytomegalovirus status using the catalog of TCR beta chain sequences. In a later analysis, TCR nucleotide sequences were compared against IMGT/GENE-DB human TR gene sequences so that V and J genes could be assigned. A later analysis assigned CDR3 sequences and most-parsimonious VDJ recombination scenarios with the TCRdist pipeline. In a later analysis, each TCR beta chain was defined by its CDR3 amino acid sequence together with its V-gene family, and reads without a unique V-gene family were excluded. To address suspected cross-contamination and a sequencing artifact, a later analysis removed 592 highly shared, low-generation-probability nucleotide sequences. In a later analysis, a clonal expansion index for each public chain was calculated from normalized within-repertoire ranks of inferred template counts. In a later analysis, generation probabilities were computed with a VDJ recombination model fitted to out-of-frame rearrangements, and the resulting probabilities were checked against IGoR. Hypergeometric tests were used in a later analysis to score TCR-TCR, TCR-HLA and TCR-CMV co-occurrence, with a repertoire-size bias correction applied to the TCR pairs. False discovery rates were estimated in a later analysis by permuting HLA or CMV assignments 20 times. In a later analysis, co-occurring TCRs were grouped using DBSCAN, and TCRdist sequence similarity was added for clustering within HLA-allele-positive subsets. For co-occurrence clustering, repertoires with fewer than 30,000 or more than 120,000 public chains were excluded, along with roughly 5 repertoires with anomalous nucleotide sharing. Imported from immuneACCESS, the table was reduced by TCRdb to in-frame sequences with V and J called. These copies leave out some clones; in studies compared against another copy, an unresolved V gene accounts for under half, and the cause of the remainder is not known. The V and J calls and clone size were taken over from that table, and D and trimming were inferred from the DNA. This sample gives about 180,000 clones in total; more than 80% of them show up just once. Jointly, the top ten make up around 4.7% of the sample.

The CDR3 runs 14 residues from the cysteine to the phenylalanine. The kept DNA is CDR3 alone, 42 bases in frame from the first base. In the germline V gene, CDR1 corresponds to SGDLS and CDR2 to YYNGEE. Here V drops 0 bases and J drops 2 bases, and the junction holds 0 bases not matched to any gene. General conclusions and limits of the study: The authors suggested that the approach could potentially be extended to other disease states and immunological phenotypes. The study gave a list of 150 to 200 TCR beta chains associated with cytomegalovirus. Immune exposure information for the cohort was limited to CMV serostatus. Correlated functional status among segregating V segments might be attributable to linkage disequilibrium, but an unknown experimental factor could not be ruled out. Approximately 16 rarely observed V segments, including chromosome 9 orphons, were excluded from the earlier analysis of a few hundred of the donors because counts were too low. In vitro tests confirmed that a few of the cytomegalovirus-associated TCR beta chains recognize cytomegalovirus antigens. The cohort was sequenced for TCR beta chains only, and without alpha or paired-chain data the features that could be detected were limited. In a later analysis, several top co-occurrence clusters were reported to appear linked to parvovirus B19, influenza, CMV and Epstein-Barr virus. Because HLA typing was unavailable for some donors at each locus, only the typed subset was used in association tests. A later analysis found that TCR association rates varied across HLA loci, with DRB1 alleles showing the most associated TCRs and HLA-C alleles the fewest. Presence/absence analyses assumed roughly uniform sequencing depth across donors, an assumption that may not hold. In a later analysis, HLA-associated TCR beta chains showed more clonal expansion and lower generation probabilities than non-associated chains that were equally common. A later analysis associated about 17,000 TCR beta sequences with specific HLA alleles at a false discovery rate of 0.05. Some IMGT-functional V segments, including TRBV6-2 and TRBV6-3, could not be distinguished by the 87-base-pair reads and were therefore excluded. In a later analysis, most CMV-associated TCR beta chains were found to appear HLA-restricted, with HLA associations seemingly driven largely by CMV exposure. When HLA alleles, especially DR and DQ, strongly co-occurred, attributing TCR associations to individual alleles was difficult. An association between a missense DCLRE1C variant and V-gene and J-gene trimming of TCR beta chains was found in a later genetic analysis and replicated in an independent cohort. A further reported finding was that TCR beta sequences accurately predicted the HLA-A and HLA-B alleles for most subjects in the first cohort. Compared with the approximately 600-donor mean, donors in an Asian-associated ancestry cluster had fewer N-insertions in productive TCRs, according to a later genetic analysis. Across donors, most TCR sequences were observed very rarely, whereas some public TCRs were present in many individuals. The sequencing pipeline was judged likely to have produced a cluster of highly shared sequence variants as a technical artifact. Cytomegalovirus status was reported to be diagnosed by the classifier with high specificity and sensitivity in both the original and validation cohorts. An earlier analysis of some 560 of the donors showed that most TCR beta V segments appeared in productive rearrangements either about 90% or about 30% of the time, which broadly matched IMGT annotations.

The cohort consisted of more than 650 healthy bone marrow donors. At the time of sampling, every cohort member was nominally healthy, though immune exposures that went unrecorded were likely present. The donor was CMV seropositive and was included in the group of 270 or so seropositive cohort members. Each donor provided a peripheral blood sample, and peripheral blood mononuclear cells were used for TCR beta sequencing. The Qiagen DNeasy Blood Extraction Kit was used to extract genomic DNA from the blood cell samples. The specimen sequenced was PBMCs. The receptor was derived from a woman aged 18-29 years in good health and CMV-seropositive. The chain employs TRBV9 and TRBJ2-7, with 9 bases in between that match TRBD1. Here the CDR3 is given as CASSVDRGPYEQYF. In nucleotides, the sequence is TGTGCCAGCAGCGTAGACAGGGGGCCCTACGAGCAGTACTTC.